This section outlines one TCR beta chain sequence together with its context. There is no known antigen for this receptor. Base qualities are not provided; no much larger clone lies one nucleotide away. This entry is derived from a study of T cells in tuberculosis (dated by TCRdb to the late 2010s). The study in broad terms: To characterize T cells specific for the mycobacterial lipid antigen glucose monomycolate (GMM), the study used CD1B tetramers together with high-throughput TCR immunosequencing. With approximately ten people per group, a South African clinical cohort compared IGRA-negative adolescents, IGRA-positive adolescents with latent tuberculosis, and adults with active tuberculosis. Active tuberculosis patient PBMC were archived before or within 7 days of starting standard anti-tuberculosis treatment. Study-wide conclusions, independent of this receptor: Clinical samples were selected based on the availability of cryopreserved specimens, with adults included as active tuberculosis cases and adolescents included as controls. With the diverse GMM-specific repertoire as input, a classifier achieved roughly 90% accuracy (AUROC about 0.93), whereas GEM motif frequencies as input gave 70% accuracy. Shorter CDR3-alpha lengths in active tuberculosis patients partly drove the smaller NN-distances, and the TCR-beta difference was not statistically significant. Active tuberculosis TCR-alpha repertoires showed smaller mean NN-distances to GMM-specific TCRs than IGRA-negative controls, suggesting clonal expansion of these TCRs.

V and J are trimmed by 6 bases and 4 bases, and the gene matches miss 9 bases of the junction. The CDR3 goes from the cysteine to the phenylalanine over 15 residues. Only the CDR3 region is kept as DNA, spanning 45 bases read in frame from base 1. The germline V gene (reference sequence) yields LNHDA for CDR1 and SQIVND for CDR2. The time point label corresponds to: new active TB diagnosis, blood taken before or within 7 days of starting treatment. The active tuberculosis patients were newly diagnosed, HIV-seronegative South African adults aged 18 years or older. Active tuberculosis was confirmed by positive sputum smear microscopy and/or positive M. tuberculosis culture. Immunosequencing was performed on unsorted cryopreserved PBMC and covered 110,000 or so T cells per clinical donor on average. The immunoSEQ multiplex PCR assay was used to generate TCR libraries, with TCR-beta and/or TCR-alpha/delta assays applied to each sample. Amplified TCR libraries were sequenced on the Illumina high-throughput platform. The authors' pipeline ran thus. Clustering and dimensionality reduction were performed using pairwise TCRdist distances among GMM-specific receptors from ex vivo sorted or in vitro expanded T cells. Each clinical repertoire was assigned a mean NN-distance score, defined as the average TCRdist to the nearest 10% of tetramer-positive reference sequences. To compute GEM TCR motif frequency, the fraction of unique TCRs matching known GEM sequences by V/J usage and CDR3 length was calculated. Active tuberculosis was classified by linear discriminant analysis with leave-one-out cross-validation, implemented in scikit-learn. Not all clones reach the TCRdb copy of this immuneACCESS table, which keeps in-frame sequences only. Checked studies attribute under half of the gap to unresolved V genes and leave the rest unexplained. V, J and clone size are taken as reported in that table, and D and trimming were inferred from the DNA itself. This sample gives about 49,000 clones in total; about 95% of them show up just once. The ten largest clonotypes hold under 1.5% of the sample.

The chain uses TRBV19 and TRBJ1-2; 9 central bases correspond to TRBD1. Here the sequenced sample was PBMCs, taken at tuberculosis diagnosis. The sequence was collected from an adult with tuberculosis. The CDR3 corresponds to CASRTGTGHVYGYTF. The sequence in DNA is TGTGCCAGTAGGACCGGGACAGGGCATGTCTATGGCTACACCTTC.